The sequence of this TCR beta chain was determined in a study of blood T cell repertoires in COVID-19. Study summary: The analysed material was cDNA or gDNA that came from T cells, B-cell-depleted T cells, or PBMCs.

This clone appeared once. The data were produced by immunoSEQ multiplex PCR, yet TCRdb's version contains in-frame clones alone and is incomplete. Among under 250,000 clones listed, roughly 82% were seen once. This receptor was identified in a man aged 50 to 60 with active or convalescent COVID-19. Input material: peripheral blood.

CDR3 residues: CAWSWTPNTEAFF. The CDR3, as DNA: TGTGCCTGGAGTTGGACTCCGAACACTGAAGCTTTCTTT. The chain joins TRBV30 to TRBJ1-1; D is uncertain. This CDR3 is 13 amino acids long. The V and J ends lost 2 bases and 1 base respectively, with 8 bases between them. CDR1 and CDR2 from the germline V gene are GTSNPN and SVGIG (reference sequence).